This T cell receptor beta chain was found in a study of blood T cell repertoires in COVID-19. Overall study: PBMCs, B-cell-depleted T cells, or T cells provided the cDNA or gDNA that made up the material.

Everyone who took part was roughly 18 to 89 years old, and they came from about two dozen US areas. Two negative PCRs, clearance, or symptom resolution were required of recovered Cohort 3 donors. Clones were read by immunoSEQ multiplex PCR, and TCRdb kept only the in-frame ones, dropping some. The table shows roughly 250,000 clones, with more than 75% occurring only once. Trimming cost V 3 bases and J 0 bases; bases outside gene matches: 16. This CDR3 comprises 19 residues. Germline loops: CDR1 SGDLS, CDR2 YYNGEE. This sequence joins TRBV9 and TRBJ2-3; TRBD2 agrees at 7 bases. The TCR sequence derives from a woman aged 50 to 65 who had recovered from COVID-19. Sequencing used PBMCs or T cells enriched from blood (not recorded which). The CDR3 sequence is CASSARTSGTTTSTDTQYF. DNA for the CDR3: TGTGCCAGCAGCGCCCGCACCAGCGGGACTACAACTAGCACAGATACGCAGTATTTT.